One TCR beta chain is described in this entry. As yet, its antigen is unknown. Data came from immunoSEQ multiplex PCR; TCRdb stores just in-frame clones and leaves some out. The repertoire holds roughly 53,000 clones, with roughly three quarters as singletons. This entry is derived from a study of PD-1 blockade in mismatch repair-deficient tumors. About the study: Patients had approximately 12 mismatch repair-deficient cancer types, all previously treated and progressing. General study findings and limits: Rapid post-treatment expansion, then contraction, generally preceding radiologic response, marked tumor-resident clones.

All patients were mismatch repair deficient, assessed by either PCR or immunohistochemistry. TCRs were sequenced from a few patients responding to pembrolizumab. Looked up from germline, CDR1 is SGHDT and CDR2 is YYEEEE. V lost 2 bases and J lost 2; bases outside the gene matches: 4. The CDR3 is 15 amino acids. The sample in question was peripheral blood, obtained 4 weeks after starting pembrolizumab. This chain links TRBV5-6 with TRBJ2-3, with TRBD1 identical over 8 bases. The clonotype comes from an adult with mismatch repair-deficient cancer. The CDR3 protein is CASSFAQGATDTQYF. In DNA, the CDR3 is TGTGCCAGCAGCTTCGCTCAGGGGGCCACAGATACGCAGTATTTT.